One sample yielded the 27 T cell receptor beta chains listed below, sequenced in a study of blood T cell repertoires in COVID-19. The assay was immunoSEQ multiplex PCR, and TCRdb's table has in-frame clones only and misses some. The sample carries about 14,000 clones, 65% to 85% recorded once. Material for sequencing was peripheral blood. The receptors were gathered from a man aged 45-65 years with active COVID-19.

The gene calls are TRBV27 and TRBJ1-5; D perhaps matches TRBD1 (5 bases). With 6 bases removed from V and 2 bases from J, the gap between germline ends came to 14 bases. This CDR3 region has 15 residues. Germline CDR1 is MNHEY and CDR2 is SMNVEV (reference sequence). Written as DNA, the CDR3 is TGTGCCAGCAGCCAGGGCCAACGTGGCAATCAGCCCCAGCATTTT. Its protein is CASSQGQRGNQPQHF.

The chain couples TRBV7-6 to TRBJ2-7; 10 bases fit TRBD2. CDR3 length: 16 residues. The V segment lost 3 bases and the J segment 5 bases; nucleotides outside the gene matches: 10. CDR1 and CDR2 (germline): SGHVS, FNYEAQ. The CDR3 region is CASSFSPGLASHEQYF. CDR3 sequence (DNA): TGTGCCAGCAGCTTTTCTCCGGGACTAGCGTCGCACGAGCAGTACTTC.

The chain couples TRBV14 to TRBJ2-7; D may be TRBD2 (7 bases). The CDR3 loop spans 15 amino acids. The V end was cut by 5 bases, the J end by 3 bases, with 17 bases between. Germline CDR1 is SGHDN and CDR2 is FVKESK. This CDR3 is CASSSPRGGDYEQYF. CDR3 sequence (DNA): TGTGCCAGCAGCTCCCCTCGAGGGGGGGACTACGAGCAGTACTTC.

This sequence joins TRBV6-5 and TRBJ2-7; 11 positions match TRBD2. Trimming took 10 bases from V and 0 from J; bases not matched to a gene: 5. Germline V gives CDR1 MNHEY, CDR2 SVGAGI. The CDR3 loop spans 14 amino acids. The CDR3 reads CATWTSGFSYEQYF. CDR3 bases: TGTGCCACCTGGACTAGCGGGTTCTCCTACGAGCAGTACTTC.

The J gene is TRBJ2-7, the V gene TRBV6-1; perhaps TRBD2 as D (5 bases). The V gene's germline CDR1 is MNHNS and CDR2 SASEGT. The CDR3 extends over 14 amino acids. V was shortened by 2 bases and J by 3 bases, with 11 bases between the two germline ends. This CDR3 is CASSELAYRYEQYF. Written as DNA, the CDR3 is TGTGCCAGCAGTGAACTAGCATATCGCTACGAGCAGTACTTC.

About this clone: One end of the junction fails to match germline, which may point to a read error. This chain uses TRBV2 with TRBJ2-2; 9 nucleotides match TRBD1. Germline V gene data show CDR1 as SNHLY and CDR2 as FYNNEI. The CDR3 has 15 amino acids. CDR3 in amino acids: CASSAGTGNPGELFF. The CDR3 nucleotides read TGTGCCAGCAGCGCCGGGACAGGGAACCCCGGGGAGCTGTTTTTT.

The CDR3 spells CAISESEAGRTQETQYF. The CDR3 DNA follows: TGTGCCATCAGTGAGTCGGAGGCAGGTAGGACTCAAGAGACCCAGTACTTC. This rearrangement joins TRBV10-3 to TRBJ2-5; TRBD2 might be the D (5 bases). In germline, CDR1 is ENHRY, CDR2 SYGVKD. The CDR3 is 17 residues long. V lost 0 bases to trimming and J lost 2 bases, with 16 bases between them.

The chain joins TRBV5-1 to TRBJ2-5; a weak D match, TRBD1 (5 bases). V lost 5 bases and J 4 bases, leaving 12 bases between the germline ends. In germline, CDR1 is SGHRS, CDR2 YFSETQ. The CDR3 extends over 13 amino acids. The CDR3 sequence is CASRDAQGETQYF. CDR3 bases: TGCGCCAGCAGAGACGCCCAGGGAGAGACCCAGTACTTC.

The CDR3 reads CASSLVTGYDRYGYTF. The CDR3 nucleotides read TGTGCCAGCAGCTTAGTAACAGGGTACGACAGATATGGCTACACCTTC. V is TRBV7-9 and J is TRBJ1-2, with D possibly being TRBD1 (6 bases). Germline V gene sequence: CDR1 SEHNR, CDR2 FQNEAQ (reference sequence). V was clipped by 1 base and J by 5 bases, with 17 bases between them. This CDR3 is built from 16 residues.

In this sample, this clone turned up a few times. The J gene is TRBJ2-6, the V gene TRBV28; D may be TRBD1 (6 bases). Germline V gene lookup returns CDR1 MDHEN and CDR2 SYDVKM. This CDR3 region has 17 residues. The V and J ends lost 7 bases and 0 bases respectively, with 16 bases between them. The CDR3 region is CASNPTGDISGANVLTF. CDR3 nucleotide sequence: TGTGCCAGCAACCCGACAGGCGATATCTCTGGGGCCAACGTCCTGACTTTC.

The table lists this clone with a few counts. The chain uses TRBV7-7 and TRBJ2-1; 8 bases agree with TRBD2. The CDR3 is 16 residues long. Per germline, CDR1 SSHAT and CDR2 FNYEAQ (reference sequence). V trimming: 2 bases; J trimming: 7 bases; junction bases outside the gene matches: 10. For the CDR3, the DNA is TGTGCCAGCAGCTTAATCACGGGAGGGCCATGGAATGAGCAGTTCTTC. It yields the protein CASSLITGGPWNEQFF.

This clone was recorded only once. The chain carries TRBV14 and TRBJ2-1, with 8 bases identical to TRBD2. Germline values: CDR1 SGHDN, CDR2 FVKESK. Trimming at V came to 3 bases and at J to 0 bases, leaving 4 bases not matched to a gene. The length of the CDR3 is 16 residues. The CDR3 loop is CASSQAGTSSYNEQFF. Here the CDR3 DNA reads TGTGCCAGCAGCCAGGCCGGGACTAGCTCCTACAATGAGCAGTTCTTC.

The chain is built from TRBV28 and TRBJ2-1; 14 bases map to TRBD2. V lost 5 bases, J lost 4 bases, and 4 bases stayed unmatched. The CDR3 length is 16 residues. Germline V gives CDR1 MDHEN, CDR2 SYDVKM. The CDR3, as DNA: TGTGCCAGCAGTAAGACTAGCGGGAGGGGGTACAATGAGCAGTTCTTC. It is translated as CASSKTSGRGYNEQFF.

The chain is built from TRBV12-5 and TRBJ2-5; 9 bases map to TRBD1. Germline trimming cut 4 bases from V and 5 bases from J; bases unmatched to any gene: 5. Looked up from germline, CDR1 is LGHNT and CDR2 is FRNRAP. The CDR3 is 14 amino acids. This CDR3 reads CASGSGTGRETQYF. CDR3 bases: TGTGCTAGTGGTTCGGGGACAGGGCGGGAGACCCAGTACTTC.

This clone was detected only a few times. V and J are TRBV7-6 and TRBJ2-7; 10 nucleotides align to TRBD2. CDR3 size: 16 residues. The trim removed 4 bases at V and 5 bases at J, leaving 11 bases unmatched. Germline lookup yields CDR1 SGHVS and CDR2 FNYEAQ. The CDR3 DNA reads as TGTGCCAGCAGCTCCATGACACAAGCGGGGGGGGACGAGCAGTACTTC. Amino acid sequence: CASSSMTQAGGDEQYF.

The rearrangement links TRBV27 to TRBJ1-2, with unresolved D. CDR3 length: 13 amino acids. The germline CDR1 and CDR2 sequences are MNHEY and SMNVEV (reference sequence). The V end was cut by 2 bases, the J end by 4 bases, with 8 bases between. The CDR3 sequence is CASSLIAGYGYTF. The DNA for the CDR3 is TGTGCCAGCAGTTTAATAGCGGGCTATGGCTACACCTTC.

J is TRBJ2-1 and V is TRBV9; 10 positions match TRBD1. The germline gives CDR1 SGDLS, CDR2 YYNGEE. The CDR3 totals 16 residues. After removal of 3 bases from V and 6 bases from J, the junction contained 9 bases not matched to a gene. As DNA, the CDR3 is TGTGCCAGCAGCGCGAGAACCGGGACAGGGGTCAATGAGCAGTTCTTC. Protein sequence: CASSARTGTGVNEQFF.

J is TRBJ1-1 and V is TRBV9; 8 nucleotides match TRBD1. V was pared by 0 bases and J by 1 base, with 2 bases of the junction left unmatched. CDR1 and CDR2 from the germline V gene are SGDLS and YYNGEE. The CDR3 length is 15 residues. The CDR3: CASSVGTGTNTEAFF. For the CDR3, the DNA is TGTGCCAGCAGCGTAGGGACAGGGACGAACACTGAAGCTTTCTTT.

The chain combines TRBV27 with TRBJ2-7; 7 nucleotides match TRBD1. The germline V gene encodes CDR1 MNHEY and CDR2 SMNVEV (reference sequence). The CDR3 is 16 residues long. Germline trimming cut 5 bases from V and 2 bases from J; bases unmatched to any gene: 12. CDR3 nucleotide sequence: TGTGCCAGCAGTCCCTCCACAGGGGCATCCGCCTACGAGCAGTACTTC. Its translation: CASSPSTGASAYEQYF.

The chain is built from TRBV5-6 and TRBJ2-7, with D tentatively TRBD2 (6 bases). V was pared by 4 bases and J by 2 bases, with 22 bases between. CDR3 length: 17 residues. The germline gives CDR1 SGHDT, CDR2 YYEEEE. The CDR3 loop is CASSAPGGRKSTYEQYF. In DNA, the CDR3 is TGTGCCAGCAGCGCACCCGGAGGGAGGAAGAGTACCTACGAGCAGTACTTC.

The chain combines TRBV4-1 with TRBJ2-5; D possibly corresponds to TRBD2 (5 bases). The CDR3 totals 15 residues. V gave up 2 bases and J gave up 0 bases, with 10 bases separating them. Germline CDR1 is MGHRA and CDR2 is YSYEKL. This CDR3 reads CASSQPLGNQETQYF. DNA of the CDR3: TGCGCCAGCAGCCAACCCCTCGGGAACCAAGAGACCCAGTACTTC.

This chain links TRBV4-1 with TRBJ2-7; 15 positions match TRBD2. Per germline, CDR1 MGHRA and CDR2 YSYEKL. V shed 3 bases and J 7 bases; nucleotides not matched to a gene: 4. The CDR3 is 15 amino acids. The CDR3 sequence is CASSQAGTSGREQYF. Written as DNA, the CDR3 is TGCGCCAGCAGCCAGGCTGGGACTAGCGGGAGGGAGCAGTACTTC.

The chain uses TRBV18 and TRBJ1-1; no firm D call. CDR3 length: 14 residues. From germline, CDR1 is KGHSH and CDR2 LQKENI. The V gene lost 0 bases and the J gene lost 4 bases, with 9 bases spanning the gap. The CDR3: CASSPPDAVTEAFF. DNA of the CDR3: TGTGCCAGCTCACCACCCGACGCGGTCACTGAAGCTTTCTTT. Looking up the rest from reference TRBV18 and TRBJ1-1 gives the full variable domain: NAGVMQNPRHLVRRRGQEARLRCSPMKGHSHVYWYRQLPEEGLKFMVYLQKENIIDESGMPKERFSAEFPKEGPSILRIQQVVRGDSAAYFCASSPPDAVTEAFFGQGTRLTVV.

The rearrangement uses TRBV28 and TRBJ2-6; D may be TRBD1 (6 bases). Germline CDR1 and CDR2: MDHEN and SYDVKM. CDR3 length: 16 residues. V was pared by 9 bases and J by 1 base, with 16 bases between. This CDR3 reads CASRISGDSGANVLTF. The CDR3 DNA follows: TGTGCCAGTCGGATTTCAGGGGATTCTGGGGCCAACGTCCTGACTTTC.

By share of the sample, this clone is medium-sized. This chain uses TRBV10-3 with TRBJ2-3; 10 nucleotides align to TRBD2. The CDR3 spans 15 residues. Trimming took 6 bases from V and 2 from J; bases not matched to a gene: 5. Germline V gene sequence: CDR1 ENHRY, CDR2 SYGVKD. CDR3 in amino acids: CAISPGLANTDTQYF. The CDR3 nucleotides read TGTGCCATCAGCCCGGGACTAGCGAACACAGATACGCAGTATTTT.

This chain joins TRBV13 and TRBJ1-2; D may be TRBD1 (6 bases). The V and J ends lost 5 bases and 6 bases respectively, with 22 bases between them. The germline gives CDR1 PRHDT, CDR2 FYEKMQ (reference sequence). The CDR3 contains 16 residues. The CDR3 here is CASSHDQRKNRDGYTF. The CDR3 DNA is TGTGCCAGCAGCCATGACCAACGGAAGAACAGGGATGGCTACACCTTC.

The chain carries TRBV28 and TRBJ2-4; 8 bases line up with TRBD1. With V trimmed by 5 bases and J by 0 bases, 9 bases remained unmatched. The CDR3 consists of 17 residues. CDR1 MDHEN and CDR2 SYDVKM come from the germline V gene. The CDR3 coding sequence is TGTGCCAGCAGTCCACCCGGACAGGGTTTAGCCAAAAACATTCAGTACTTC. Its translation: CASSPPGQGLAKNIQYF. The full variable domain, completed using reference TRBV28 and TRBJ2-4, is DVKVTQSSRYLVKRTGEKVFLECVQDMDHENMFWYRQDPGLGLRLIYFSYDVKMKEKGDIPEGYSVSREKKERFSLILESASTNQTSMYLCASSPPGQGLAKNIQYFGAGTRLSVL.